This T cell receptor (beta chain) originates from a study of T cell responses to AZD1222 COVID-19 vaccine. Sequencing used immunoSEQ multiplex PCR; TCRdb keeps in-frame clones, though not all of them. The sample holds over 110,000 clones; roughly 90% are singletons and the top ten take 1.5% to 2%. The CDR3 contains 13 residues. Germline V gives CDR1 KGHSH, CDR2 LQKENI. J lost 2 bases, V lost 6 bases, and 4 bases had no gene match. The gene calls are TRBV18 and TRBJ2-7, with 7 bases identical to TRBD1. The source material was peripheral blood, sampled 28 days after the second AZD1222 dose. This sequence originates from an adult who received the AZD1222 COVID-19 vaccine. This CDR3 reads CASSSTGTYEQYV. DNA of the CDR3: TGTGCCAGCTCTTCGACAGGGACCTACGAGCAGTACGTC.